Sequencing of this TCR beta chain was carried out in a study of cytomegalovirus exposure and HLA in healthy donors. Looked up from germline, CDR1 is MGHRA and CDR2 is YSYEKL. The CDR3 is made up of 13 amino acids. J was trimmed by 8 bases and V by 6 bases; bases with no gene match: 8. In the PCR, 60 Vbeta and 13 Jbeta primers were used. Only in-frame clones appear in the TCRdb table, and some are missing; sequencing was by immunoSEQ multiplex PCR. The profile shows 75,000 to 85,000 clones, 80% of them singletons. This TCR was recovered from a male donor in good health and CMV-seronegative. This chain uses TRBV4-1 with TRBJ1-1, with 8 bases lining up with TRBD1. Source material: PBMCs. CDR3 protein: CASSAQGAGEAFF. CDR3 nucleotide sequence: TGCGCCAGCAGTGCCCAGGGGGCGGGCGAAGCTTTCTTT.